These 25 T cell receptor beta chains were sequenced from one sample in a study of cytomegalovirus exposure and HLA in healthy donors. The PCR was carried out with 60 Vbeta primers and 13 Jbeta primers. Clones were read by immunoSEQ multiplex PCR, and TCRdb kept only the in-frame ones, dropping some. Of fewer than 200,000 clones listed, approximately 81% are singletons. Sequencing used PBMCs. These receptors originate from a male donor in good health and CMV-seronegative.

The rearrangement joins TRBV10-1 to TRBJ2-7; TRBD1 matches at 9 bases. Looked up from germline, CDR1 is WNHNN and CDR2 is SYGVQD (reference sequence). This CDR3 contains 16 residues. The junction had 11 bases not matched to a gene; V was cut back by 3 bases and J by 5 bases. The DNA for the CDR3 is TGCGCCAGCAGTGACCCACAGGGGGCGAATAAGGACGAGCAGTACTTC. Amino acids: CASSDPQGANKDEQYF.

The chain joins TRBV18 to TRBJ2-1; 7 bases agree with TRBD1. Germline V lookup: CDR1 KGHSH, CDR2 LQKENI. V shed 6 bases and J 8 bases; nucleotides not matched to a gene: 7. The CDR3 has 13 amino acids. This CDR3 reads CASSPDRAHEQFF. As DNA, the CDR3 is TGTGCCAGCTCCCCCGACAGGGCCCATGAGCAGTTCTTC.

The J gene is TRBJ1-4, the V gene TRBV5-6, with D unresolved. Trimming left V 2 bases short and J 0 bases short, with 5 bases between. This CDR3 is built from 14 residues. Looked up from germline, CDR1 is SGHDT and CDR2 is YYEEEE. The CDR3 reads CASSFRATNEKLFF. The CDR3, as DNA: TGTGCCAGCAGCTTCCGTGCAACTAATGAAAAACTGTTTTTT.

The genes are TRBV28 and TRBJ1-2; the D gene is possibly TRBD1 (6 bases). Germline CDR1 reads MDHEN; CDR2 reads SYDVKM. The V and J ends lost 5 bases and 0 bases respectively, with 16 bases between them. This CDR3 has 16 amino acids. CDR3 residues: CASSPTGAASNYGYTF. The CDR3 DNA reads as TGTGCCAGCAGTCCGACAGGTGCAGCCTCTAACTATGGCTACACCTTC.

V is TRBV7-2 and J is TRBJ2-7; D remains unclear. Germline V gene lookup returns CDR1 SGHTA and CDR2 FQGNSA. With 2 bases removed from V and 2 bases from J, the gap between germline ends came to 10 bases. The CDR3 spans 14 residues. The chain's CDR3 is CASSLHVGAYEQYF. CDR3 nucleotide sequence: TGTGCCAGCAGCTTACATGTTGGAGCCTACGAGCAGTACTTC.

The chain is built from TRBV5-4 and TRBJ1-2; 7 bases map to TRBD1. This CDR3 region has 15 residues. After removal of 4 bases from V and 2 bases from J, the junction contained 8 bases not matched to a gene. The germline V gene encodes CDR1 SGHNT and CDR2 YYREEE (reference sequence). CDR3 nucleotides: TGTGCCAGCAGCCTCGATGCAGGGGGGAACTATGGCTACACCTTC. This translates into CASSLDAGGNYGYTF.

With regard to this clone: The germline gene is not matched at one end of the junction; a read error may be the cause. V and J are TRBV2 and TRBJ1-4; TRBD1 agrees at 8 bases. Germline V gene sequence: CDR1 SNHLY, CDR2 FYNNEI. The CDR3 runs to 13 residues. CDR3 coding DNA: TGTGCAAGCAATGAAAGACAGGGGGAAAAACTGTTTTTT. It encodes CASNERQGEKLFF.

V gene TRBV9 combines with J gene TRBJ2-2; D is undetermined. Germline lookup yields CDR1 SGDLS and CDR2 YYNGEE. The CDR3 consists of 15 residues. V dropped 4 bases and J dropped 0 bases, with 10 bases sitting between them. The CDR3 nucleotides read TGTGCCAGCAGCTTCGGTTCCGCGAACACCGGGGAGCTGTTTTTT. Translating it yields CASSFGSANTGELFF.

The chain recombines TRBV9 with TRBJ2-5; 7 positions match TRBD2. The CDR3 totals 15 residues. Germline loops: CDR1 SGDLS, CDR2 YYNGEE. With 0 bases clipped from V and 2 bases from J, the junction kept 4 bases outside the gene matches. CDR3 sequence (DNA): TGTGCCAGCAGCGTAGCAAGCGGGAAACAAGAGACCCAGTACTTC. Translation gives CASSVASGKQETQYF.

V and J are TRBV7-6 and TRBJ2-3; 11 nucleotides align to TRBD2. Germline CDR1 and CDR2: SGHVS and FNYEAQ. This CDR3 is built from 17 residues. Unmatched junction bases numbered 9, after V lost 5 bases and J lost 2 bases. The CDR3 is CASSAAPGLAATDTQYF. The CDR3 coding sequence is TGTGCCAGCAGCGCAGCCCCGGGACTAGCGGCCACAGATACGCAGTATTTT.

This clone was seen only a few times. J is TRBJ2-5 and V is TRBV9, with a tentative D call TRBD2 (6 bases). Germline-derived CDR1 and CDR2 are SGDLS and YYNGEE. The CDR3 is 16 residues long. V was pared by 2 bases and J by 1 base, with 15 bases between. The CDR3, as DNA: TGTGCCAGCAGCGTGCACATCGGGACTGGCCAAGAGACCCAGTACTTC. This encodes CASSVHIGTGQETQYF.

The rearrangement uses TRBV11-1 and TRBJ1-1; maybe TRBD1 (5 bases). Trimming left V 0 bases short and J 4 bases short, with 9 bases between. The length of the CDR3 is 14 residues. Germline values: CDR1 SGHAT, CDR2 FQDESV (reference sequence). Here the CDR3 DNA reads TGTGCCAGCAGCTTAGCGCGGGGGGGCACTGAAGCTTTCTTT. It yields the protein CASSLARGGTEAFF.

Note on this clone: The junction departs from the called germline gene at one end, perhaps through a read error. The chain employs TRBV19 and TRBJ2-7; 10 bases line up with TRBD1. CDR3 size: 15 residues. Germline V gene sequence: CDR1 LNHDA, CDR2 SQIVND (reference sequence). CDR3 sequence (DNA): TGTGCCAGTAGTGACCCGGGACAGGGGCCCACCGTCCTCCTCTTC. It specifies CASSDPGQGPTVLLF.

This clone has a handful of counts. The rearrangement links TRBV2 to TRBJ1-2, with TRBD1 identical over 9 bases. Per the germline V gene, CDR1 is SNHLY and CDR2 is FYNNEI. The CDR3 is 11 residues long. After removal of 6 bases from V and 13 bases from J, the junction contained 6 bases not matched to a gene. CDR3 sequence reads: CASRGTGFFTF. For the CDR3, the DNA is TGTGCCAGCAGGGGGACAGGGTTCTTCACCTTC.

This sequence joins TRBV10-3 and TRBJ2-7; no firm D call. The CDR3 contains 14 residues. Trimming removed 4 bases at V and 2 bases at J, with 12 bases between. Germline assignment: CDR1 ENHRY and CDR2 SYGVKD. CDR3 nucleotides: TGTGCCATCAGTGGTACACAGTCAGCCTACGAGCAGTACTTC. Its protein is CAISGTQSAYEQYF.

This clone appeared a single time. The V and J genes are TRBV6-5 and TRBJ2-7; TRBD2 matches 7 bases. CDR1 is MNHEY and CDR2 is SVGAGI in the germline V gene. J lost 3 bases, V lost 2 bases, and 4 bases had no gene match. The CDR3 consists of 14 residues. CDR3 region: CASSYAGADYEQYF. The CDR3 DNA sequence: TGTGCCAGCAGTTACGCGGGAGCAGACTACGAGCAGTACTTC.

The rearrangement links TRBV6-5 to TRBJ1-2; TRBD1 is a possible D gene (6 bases). Germline-derived CDR1 and CDR2 are MNHEY and SVGAGI. Trimming pared 8 bases from V and 7 bases from J, leaving 20 bases between. CDR3 size: 14 residues. This CDR3 is CASDQQGSVAGYTF. The DNA for the CDR3 is TGTGCCAGCGACCAACAGGGTTCTGTGGCTGGCTACACCTTC.

The rearrangement uses TRBV10-1 and TRBJ1-5; 11 bases are a match to TRBD1. V gave up 7 bases and J gave up 1 base; unmatched junction bases: 9. The germline gives CDR1 WNHNN, CDR2 SYGVQD (reference sequence). The CDR3 is 17 amino acids. The CDR3 is CASKGQGGRGSNQPQHF. The CDR3 region has the DNA TGCGCCAGCAAGGGACAGGGGGGAAGGGGCAGCAATCAGCCCCAGCATTTT.

V gene TRBV7-3 combines with J gene TRBJ2-1; TRBD1 matches at 8 bases. The CDR3 covers 14 residues. With V trimmed by 5 bases and J by 9 bases, 9 bases remained unmatched. Germline V gene sequence: CDR1 SGHTA, CDR2 FQGTGA. In DNA, the CDR3 is TGTGCCAGCAGCCCCCGACAGGGGATGGGTGAGCAGTTCTTC. Amino acid sequence: CASSPRQGMGEQFF.

J is TRBJ1-1 and V is TRBV1; TRBD1 was called by the table and not checked on the DNA. TRBV1 is a listed pseudogene. This CDR3 spans 17 amino acids. The DNA for the CDR3 is TGCACCAGCAGCCGGCTGCGGGACAGCCGCTCCTACACTGAAGCTTTCTTT. Its translation is CTSSRLRDSRSYTEAFF.

The chain uses TRBV19 and TRBJ1-1; TRBD1 matches 7 bases. The CDR3 is made up of 15 amino acids. Trimming removed 5 bases from V and 4 bases from J; junction bases left unmatched: 10. Germline V gene sequence: CDR1 LNHDA, CDR2 SQIVND (reference sequence). The CDR3 sequence: CASSVPTGVGTEAFF. The CDR3 nucleotides read TGTGCCAGTAGTGTCCCTACAGGGGTGGGCACTGAAGCTTTCTTT. The full variable domain, completed using reference TRBV19 and TRBJ1-1, is DGGITQSPKYLFRKEGQNVTLSCEQNLNHDAMYWYRQDPGQGLRLIYYSQIVNDFQKGDIAEGYSVSREKKESFPLTVTSAQKNPTAFYLCASSVPTGVGTEAFFGQGTRLTVV.

The chain is built from TRBV28 and TRBJ2-7; 10 bases agree with TRBD1. The germline V gene encodes CDR1 MDHEN and CDR2 SYDVKM. This CDR3 contains 14 residues. V was pared by 7 bases and J by 4 bases, with 7 bases of the junction left unmatched. In DNA form, the CDR3 reads TGTGCCAGCACCCGGGACAGGGGAAAATACGAGCAGTACTTC. This sequence encodes CASTRDRGKYEQYF.

The gene calls are TRBV27 and TRBJ2-1, with no clear D. Trimming took 3 bases from V and 7 from J, leaving 7 bases between them. Germline CDR1 MNHEY, CDR2 SMNVEV (reference sequence). The CDR3 sequence is 12 residues long. As DNA, the CDR3 is TGTGCCAGCAGTTTCGGAGTTAATGAGCAGTTCTTC. Protein product: CASSFGVNEQFF.

This clone was seen a few times. This sequence joins TRBV18 and TRBJ1-2; the match to TRBD1 covers 8 bases. From germline, CDR1 is KGHSH and CDR2 LQKENI. Trimming at V came to 2 bases and at J to 4 bases, leaving 3 bases not matched to a gene. There are 14 residues in the CDR3. CDR3 coding DNA: TGTGCCAGCTCACCAGGGGACAGGAGCTATGGCTACACCTTC. It yields the protein CASSPGDRSYGYTF.

This chain joins TRBV19 and TRBJ1-5, with a weak D call TRBD1 (5 bases). CDR3 size: 13 residues. In germline, CDR1 is LNHDA, CDR2 SQIVND (reference sequence). Trimming took 8 bases from V and 2 from J, leaving 10 bases between them. CDR3 DNA: TGTGCCAGTCTAGGGGTTGGCAATCAGCCCCAGCATTTT. Translating gives CASLGVGNQPQHF.